One sample yielded the 24 T cell receptor gamma chains listed below, sequenced in a study of Vδ1+ human thymocytes. General study points: In the thymus, TRG and TRD repertoires looked highly polyclonal with Gaussian CDR3 lengths.

Their antigens are not known. RNA was extracted from the cells and then reverse transcribed. Multiplex PCR used pooled V-gene forward primers and a constant-region reverse primer to amplify CDR3s. TCRdb re-processed the multiplex PCR reads via CATT. The sample carries 36,000 or so gamma-chain clones, 20% to 25% recorded once. Material: Vdelta1+ gamma-delta thymocytes from the thymus. Noted subset: FACS-sorted CD3+ TCRalphabeta- TCRVdelta1+ TCRVdelta2- thymocytes. Receptor source: a girl in the first two years of life who had congenital heart surgery.

This clone showed up just a few times. The J gene is TRGJP, the V gene TRGV2. V shed 1 base and J 4 bases; nucleotides not matched to a gene: 4. Germline CDR1 is EGSNGY and CDR2 is YDSYNSKV. The CDR3 extends over 17 amino acids. This CDR3 is CATWDGFQELGKKIKVF. CDR3 nucleotides: TGTGCCACCTGGGACGGCTTTCAAGAGTTGGGCAAAAAAATCAAGGTATTT.

This clone was recorded a few times. J is TRGJ1 or TRGJ2 and V is TRGV5. The V and J ends lost 0 bases and 12 bases, in that order; junction bases with no gene match: 8. This CDR3 is built from 12 residues. From germline, CDR1 is VINAFY and CDR2 YDVSNSKD. CDR3 in DNA: TGTGCCACCTGGGACAGGTTGGGGAGGAAACTCTTT. The encoded protein is CATWDRLGRKLF.

The rearrangement uses TRGV4 and TRGJ1 or TRGJ2. This CDR3 spans 14 amino acids. Germline assignment: CDR1 EGSTGY and CDR2 YDSYTSSV. Trimming removed 5 bases from V and 0 bases from J; junction bases left unmatched: 7. For the CDR3, the DNA is TGTGCCACCTGGGCATCATCGAATTATTATAAGAAACTCTTT. Translated, it gives CATWASSNYYKKLF.

This chain uses TRGV2 with TRGJP2. The germline gives CDR1 EGSNGY, CDR2 YDSYNSKV. With V trimmed by 3 bases and J by 7 bases, 11 bases remained unmatched. The CDR3 has 15 residues. DNA of the CDR3: TGTGCCACCTGGGACAGGCCGGGCGTTGATTGGATCAAGACGTTT. Amino acid sequence: CATWDRPGVDWIKTF.

This clone was seen a few times. The chain recombines TRGV9 with TRGJ1 or TRGJ2. V lost 0 bases to trimming and J lost 11 bases; unmatched junction nucleotides: 10. The CDR3 covers 13 residues. In germline, CDR1 is GITISATS, CDR2 ISYDGTV (reference sequence). CDR3 sequence reads: CALWEVQEIEKLF. In nucleotides, the CDR3 is TGTGCCTTGTGGGAGGTGCAAGAGATTGAGAAACTCTTT.

This clone was observed a few times. The rearrangement uses TRGV8 and TRGJ1 or TRGJ2. Looked up from germline, CDR1 is VENAVY and CDR2 is YDSYNSRV. CDR3 length: 12 amino acids. Unmatched junction bases numbered 10, after V lost 2 bases and J lost 12 bases. The CDR3 bases are TGTGCCACCTGGGATACGGGGGTGAGGAAACTCTTT. It specifies CATWDTGVRKLF.

This clone was seen more than once but under ten times. The genes are TRGV2 and TRGJP1. Germline loops: CDR1 EGSNGY, CDR2 YDSYNSKV. The trim removed 0 bases at V and 4 bases at J, leaving 5 bases unmatched. The CDR3 totals 15 residues. CDR3 in DNA: TGTGCCACCTGGGACGGGCCGGGCACTGGTTGGTTCAAGATATTT. Residues: CATWDGPGTGWFKIF.

The chain uses TRGV3 and TRGJ1 or TRGJ2. The CDR3 has 15 amino acids. The germline CDR1 and CDR2 sequences are VTNTFY and YDVSTARD (reference sequence). J lost 1 base, V lost 0 bases, and 6 bases had no gene match. Here the CDR3 reads CATWDRRENYYKKLF. In DNA form, the CDR3 reads TGTGCCACCTGGGACAGGCGCGAAAATTATTATAAGAAACTCTTT.

This clone rates as medium-sized. The genes are TRGV2 and TRGJ1 or TRGJ2. Germline V gene data show CDR1 as EGSNGY and CDR2 as YDSYNSKV. The CDR3 runs 12 residues. J was trimmed by 5 bases and V by 1 base; bases with no gene match: 2. The CDR3 coding sequence is TGTGCCACCTGGGACGGCCATTATAAGAAACTCTTT. Amino acids: CATWDGHYKKLF.

This clone was seen more than once but under ten times. The junction departs from germline at one end; a sequencing error may be responsible. The chain recombines TRGV8 with TRGJP2. The CDR3 covers 15 residues. Germline lookup yields CDR1 VENAVY and CDR2 YDSYNSRV. CDR3 coding DNA: TGTGCCACCTGGGACCATCTTAGTGGTGATTGGATCAAGACGTTT. Residues: CATWDHLSGDWIKTF.

This clone was found a few times. Additional DNA sequences in this sample encode the identical CDR3. The rearrangement joins TRGV2 to TRGJ1 or TRGJ2. Looked up from germline, CDR1 is EGSNGY and CDR2 is YDSYNSKV. The CDR3 is 11 residues long. The V gene end was trimmed by 2 bases and the J gene end by 9 bases; junction bases not matched to a gene: 4. CDR3 DNA: TGTGCCACCTGGGACGCCGGTAAGAAACTCTTT. Its protein product is CATWDAGKKLF.

This clone was detected only a few times. Other nucleotide sequences in the sample specify the same CDR3. The rearrangement uses TRGV9 and TRGJ1 or TRGJ2. The germline V gene encodes CDR1 GITISATS and CDR2 ISYDGTV (reference sequence). The V and J ends lost 0 bases and 4 bases, in that order; junction bases with no gene match: 9. The length of the CDR3 is 15 residues. DNA of the CDR3: TGTGCCTTGTGGGAGGTGCAAGTTGGATATTATAAGAAACTCTTT. Its protein product is CALWEVQVGYYKKLF.

This clone was seen a few times. Just one base apart from a much larger clone, this may be a read error. The sample carries other DNA sequences with the same CDR3. The chain recombines TRGV2 with TRGJ1 or TRGJ2. This CDR3 has 13 amino acids. Germline values: CDR1 EGSNGY, CDR2 YDSYNSKV. The ends lost 0 bases at V and 6 bases at J; junction bases unmatched: 5. For the CDR3, the DNA is TGTGCCACCTGGGACGGGCGTTGTTATAAGAAACTCTTT. Protein sequence: CATWDGRCYKKLF.

The sample holds a few counts of this clone. The V call is TRGV3, the J call TRGJ1 or TRGJ2. The CDR3 runs to 11 residues. The ends lost 2 bases at V and 9 bases at J; junction bases unmatched: 4. Germline V gene lookup returns CDR1 VTNTFY and CDR2 YDVSTARD (reference sequence). The chain's CDR3 is CATWDTLKKLF. CDR3 nucleotide sequence: TGTGCCACCTGGGACACCCTTAAGAAACTCTTT.

This clone was observed a few times. The rearrangement links TRGV8 to TRGJP2. Germline V gene sequence: CDR1 VENAVY, CDR2 YDSYNSRV. This CDR3 is 15 amino acids long. Losses at the gene ends were 2 bases for V and 4 bases for J; bases not matched to a gene: 7. Here the CDR3 DNA reads TGTGCCACCTGGGATAAACCTCATAGTGATTGGATCAAGACGTTT. Its translation: CATWDKPHSDWIKTF.

The sample holds a few counts of this clone. The rearrangement links TRGV4 to TRGJ1 or TRGJ2. Germline CDR1 reads EGSTGY; CDR2 reads YDSYTSSV. J was trimmed by 12 bases and V by 0 bases; bases with no gene match: 20. The CDR3 contains 16 residues. This CDR3 reads CATWDGSPFLGLWKLF. DNA for the CDR3: TGTGCCACCTGGGATGGGTCCCCCTTCCTTGGATTATGGAAACTCTTT.

The sample holds a few counts of this clone. The germline gene is not matched at one end of the junction; a read error may be the cause. The J gene is TRGJ1 or TRGJ2, the V gene TRGV4. The CDR3 spans 13 residues. CDR1 and CDR2 from the germline V gene are EGSTGY and YDSYTSSV. The CDR3 spells CATWGYLYYKRLF. CDR3 coding DNA: TGTGCCACCTGGGGGTACCTCTATTATAAGAGACTCTTT.

The sample holds a few counts of this clone. The sample holds other DNA sequences that translate to the same CDR3. The chain combines TRGV4 with TRGJP2. The CDR3 has 15 amino acids. The V gene's germline CDR1 is EGSTGY and CDR2 YDSYTSSV. V lost 1 base and J lost 5; bases outside the gene matches: 7. CDR3 DNA sequence: TGTGCCACCTGGGATGGTCGTAGGAGTGATTGGATCAAGACGTTT. Its translation is CATWDGRRSDWIKTF.

This sequence joins TRGV8 and TRGJ1 or TRGJ2. CDR3 size: 9 residues. Trimming at V came to 9 bases and at J to 10 bases, leaving 6 bases not matched to a gene. CDR1 and CDR2 (germline): VENAVY, YDSYNSRV. The CDR3 reads CATVPKKLF. The CDR3 region has the DNA TGTGCCACCGTTCCCAAGAAACTCTTT.

This clone was observed a few times. The chain recombines TRGV8 with TRGJP1. V was clipped by 9 bases and J by 9 bases; unmatched bases: 4. CDR3 length: 10 amino acids. Germline-derived CDR1 and CDR2 are VENAVY and YDSYNSRV. CDR3 region: CATLRWFKIF. CDR3 bases: TGTGCCACCCTTCGTTGGTTCAAGATATTT.

About this clone itself: An end of the junction differs from the germline gene, which may be a read error. The chain recombines TRGV9 with TRGJ1 or TRGJ2. Germline values: CDR1 GITISATS, CDR2 ISYDGTV (reference sequence). The CDR3 totals 14 residues. The CDR3 DNA follows: TGTGCCTTGTGGGAGTCCCTGGATTATTATAAGAACCTCTTT. It yields the protein CALWESLDYYKNLF.

This clone was recorded a few times. The sample holds other DNA sequences that translate to the same CDR3. This chain uses TRGV9 with TRGJ1 or TRGJ2. Trimming took 0 bases from V and 12 from J; bases not matched to a gene: 5. This CDR3 is 11 amino acids long. Germline V gene data show CDR1 as GITISATS and CDR2 as ISYDGTV (reference sequence). The CDR3 loop is CALWEVQRKLF. CDR3 nucleotides: TGTGCCTTGTGGGAGGTGCAAAGGAAACTCTTT.

This clone was counted only a few times. The rearrangement links TRGV2 to TRGJP2. There are 16 residues in the CDR3. Germline assignment: CDR1 EGSNGY and CDR2 YDSYNSKV. V lost 0 bases to trimming and J lost 0 bases; unmatched junction nucleotides: 4. CDR3 residues: CATWDGQDSSDWIKTF. CDR3 DNA: TGTGCCACCTGGGACGGGCAGGATAGTAGTGATTGGATCAAGACGTTT.

This clone was detected only a few times. J is TRGJP2 and V is TRGV2. This CDR3 spans 14 amino acids. CDR1 EGSNGY and CDR2 YDSYNSKV come from the germline V gene. The ends lost 5 bases at V and 5 bases at J; junction bases unmatched: 8. CDR3 in DNA: TGTGCCACCTGGGCTAGAGCGAGTGATTGGATCAAGACGTTT. It is translated as CATWARASDWIKTF.